A selection of T cell receptor beta chains follows, all from one sample in a study of tumor-infiltrating T cells and Merkel cell polyomavirus. Libraries were prepared by immunoSEQ multiplex PCR; TCRdb keeps only in-frame clonotypes and omits some of them. The sample records 26,000 or so clones, roughly nine tenths being singletons. The sample comprised lymph node tissue. The receptors shown here come from a man between 45 and 60 years old with Merkel cell carcinoma. The CDR3 runs from the conserved cysteine through the conserved F or W. D genes are given only for firm matches. Only some rows state a clone size, as once, few, many or a class for expanded clones.

D	V	J	size	CDR3	DNA
NA	TRBV11-2	TRBJ2-2	once	CASIRGSGDTGELFF	TGTGCCAGCATTAGAGGGTCGGGGGACACCGGGGAGCTGTTTTTT
NA	TRBV4-1	TRBJ2-3	NA	CASSQEGRTDTQYF	TGCGCCAGCAGCCAGGAGGGAAGGACAGATACGCAGTATTTT
NA	TRBV28	TRBJ2-7	NA	CASTNFREQYF	TGTGCCAGCACTAATTTCCGCGAGCAGTACTTC
NA	TRBV28	TRBJ2-5	NA	CASSFYRNQGETQYF	TGTGCCAGCAGTTTCTACCGGAACCAGGGGGAGACCCAGTACTTC
TRBD2	TRBV19	TRBJ2-3	NA	CASSIGLAGGRGTDTQYF	TGTGCCAGTAGTATAGGCCTAGCGGGGGGGCGGGGCACAGATACGCAGTATTTT
NA	TRBV5-1	TRBJ1-3	NA	CASSTAGVAGNTIYF	TGCGCCAGCAGCACAGCAGGGGTCGCTGGAAACACCATATATTTT
TRBD2	TRBV30	TRBJ2-1	NA	CAWELAGSNEQFF	TGTGCCTGGGAACTAGCGGGGTCAAATGAGCAGTTCTTC
NA	TRBV5-6	TRBJ2-5	NA	CASSLVEGALTPQETQYF	TGTGCCAGCAGCTTGGTGGAGGGGGCGTTGACCCCCCAAGAGACCCAGTACTTC
NA	TRBV18	TRBJ2-7	NA	CASSPPTGQGSYEQYF	TGTGCCAGCTCACCACCAACAGGGCAGGGGTCCTATGAGCAGTACTTC
NA	TRBV5-4	TRBJ1-1	NA	CASNSAGRNTEAFF	TGTGCCAGCAACTCGGCGGGCAGGAACACTGAAGCTTTCTTT
NA	TRBV28	TRBJ1-5	once	CASTLTEGGQPQHF	TGTGCCAGCACCCTGACGGAGGGAGGTCAGCCCCAGCATTTT
TRBD1	TRBV6-1	TRBJ1-5	NA	CASSDWAGGEPQHF	TGTGCCAGCAGCGACTGGGCAGGGGGAGAGCCCCAGCATTTT
NA	TRBV7-2	TRBJ2-7	NA	CASSLVAYEQYF	TGTGCCAGCAGCTTAGTAGCCTACGAGCAGTACTTC
TRBD1	TRBV19	TRBJ1-6	NA	CASSMPPGQGTSPLHF	TGTGCCAGTAGTATGCCCCCCGGACAGGGGACTTCACCCCTCCACTTT
TRBD1	TRBV7-6	TRBJ2-7	NA	CASSSGQGREQYF	TGTGCCAGCAGCTCAGGACAGGGCAGGGAACAGTACTTC
NA	TRBV30	TRBJ2-1	NA	CAWSARGKYNEQFF	TGTGCCTGGAGTGCTAGGGGAAAGTACAATGAGCAGTTCTTC
TRBD2	TRBV15	TRBJ2-7	NA	CATSREAGTSGGEQYF	TGTGCCACCAGCAGAGAAGCCGGGACTAGCGGGGGCGAGCAGTACTTC
NA	TRBV28	TRBJ2-6	NA	CASIGDRTSGANVLTF	TGTGCCAGCATAGGCGACAGGACCTCTGGGGCCAACGTCCTGACTTTC
NA	TRBV13	TRBJ2-7	NA	CASSSGSYEQYF	TGTGCCAGCAGTTCGGGGTCCTACGAGCAGTACTTC
NA	TRBV7-8	TRBJ1-5	NA	CASSLSDSLNQPQHF	TGTGCCAGCAGCTTATCGGACAGTCTCAATCAGCCCCAGCATTTT
NA	TRBV19	TRBJ1-1	NA	CASSLWGEAVKAEAFF	TGTGCCAGTTCCCTGTGGGGCGAGGCGGTTAAGGCTGAAGCTTTCTTT
NA	TRBV18	TRBJ2-3	NA	CASSPLQVPDTQYF	TGTGCCAGCTCACCCCTTCAGGTCCCAGATACGCAGTATTTT